This is a list of T cell receptor beta chains from one sample in a study of CD8 T cells in Susac syndrome. TCRdb reprocessed the immunoSEQ multiplex PCR reads via MiXCR and lists one record per CDR3 protein. The sample carries under 150,000 distinct CDR3 sequences, more than 90% recorded once. Source material: CD4+ T cells from PBMCs. The receptors were gathered from a human donor with Susac syndrome. Both conserved end residues are part of each CDR3. Fields, in order: V gene, D gene, clone size, J gene, CDR3 protein, CDR3 DNA. The D gene is left open where the match is weak. Not every row has a clone size; where given, it reads once, few, many or a size class.

v_gene: TRBV19; d_gene: TRBD1; abundance: -; j_gene: TRBJ2-7; CDR3aa: CASSTRTGVGEQYF; CDR3nt: TGTGCCAGTAGTACGCGGACAGGGGTGGGAGAGCAGTACTTC
v_gene: TRBV20-1; d_gene: -; abundance: -; j_gene: TRBJ2-3; CDR3aa: CSATLWGYTDTQYF; CDR3nt: TGCAGTGCCACCCTTTGGGGTTACACAGATACGCAGTATTTT
v_gene: TRBV3-1; d_gene: -; abundance: -; j_gene: TRBJ1-1; CDR3aa: CASSQEMGVGSTEAFF; CDR3nt: TGTGCCAGCAGCCAAGAAATGGGTGTGGGCTCAACTGAAGCTTTCTTT
v_gene: TRBV20-1; d_gene: -; abundance: -; j_gene: TRBJ1-2; CDR3aa: CSAPGPNLYGYTF; CDR3nt: TGCAGTGCTCCGGGACCTAATTTATATGGCTACACCTTC
v_gene: TRBV28; d_gene: TRBD1; abundance: -; j_gene: TRBJ2-6; CDR3aa: CASRGDSWSGANVLTF; CDR3nt: TGTGCCAGCAGAGGGGACAGTTGGTCTGGGGCCAACGTCCTGACTTTC
v_gene: TRBV5-6; d_gene: TRBD1; abundance: -; j_gene: TRBJ1-5; CDR3aa: CASSWTGGNSNQPQHF; CDR3nt: TGTGCCAGCAGTTGGACAGGGGGCAATAGCAATCAGCCCCAGCATTTT
v_gene: TRBV5-4; d_gene: TRBD2; abundance: -; j_gene: TRBJ2-5; CDR3aa: CASSSLAGVAAQYF; CDR3nt: TGTGCCAGCAGTTCGCTAGCGGGGGTCGCGGCCCAGTACTTC
v_gene: TRBV20-1; d_gene: -; abundance: -; j_gene: TRBJ2-5; CDR3aa: CSASRPTIGETQYF; CDR3nt: TGCAGTGCTAGTAGGCCCACAATAGGGGAGACCCAGTACTTC
v_gene: TRBV15; d_gene: -; abundance: once; j_gene: TRBJ2-2; CDR3aa: CATSRVGAGGGELFF; CDR3nt: TGTGCCACCAGCAGAGTAGGGGCTGGGGGCGGGGAGCTGTTTTTT
v_gene: TRBV20-1; d_gene: TRBD1; abundance: -; j_gene: TRBJ2-5; CDR3aa: CSASGQGPLTQYF; CDR3nt: TGCAGTGCTTCTGGACAGGGCCCCCTTACCCAGTACTTC
v_gene: TRBV3-1; d_gene: -; abundance: -; j_gene: TRBJ2-3; CDR3aa: CASSQWGSSTDTQYF; CDR3nt: TGTGCCAGCAGCCAATGGGGATCTAGCACAGATACGCAGTATTTT
v_gene: TRBV29-1; d_gene: -; abundance: -; j_gene: TRBJ2-7; CDR3aa: CSVEDRHSPTSYEQYF; CDR3nt: TGCAGCGTTGAAGATCGGCACAGCCCAACCTCCTACGAGCAGTACTTC
v_gene: TRBV6-1; d_gene: -; abundance: -; j_gene: TRBJ2-7; CDR3aa: CASSVAKAYEQYF; CDR3nt: TGTGCCAGCAGTGTTGCGAAAGCCTACGAGCAGTACTTC